Following are 23 T cell receptor beta chains from one sample sequenced in a study of T cell responses to AZD1222 COVID-19 vaccine. Method: immunoSEQ multiplex PCR; TCRdb's copy keeps in-frame clones and lacks some. The sample contains under 200,000 clones, roughly nine tenths of which appear only once. Source: peripheral blood, taken 28 days after the second dose of the MenACWY control vaccine. Receptor source: an adult who received the MenACWY meningococcal vaccine as a control.

V usage is TRBV4-2 and J usage is TRBJ1-1; possibly TRBD1 for D (5 bases). This CDR3 spans 15 amino acids. Germline V gene lookup returns CDR1 LGHNA and CDR2 YNFKEQ. V gave up 0 bases and J gave up 3 bases, with 11 bases separating them. CDR3 coding DNA: TGTGCCAGCAGCCAAGAGGATCAGGGATACACTGAAGCTTTCTTT. Its translation is CASSQEDQGYTEAFF.

The chain joins TRBV5-5 to TRBJ2-7; 11 bases line up with TRBD1. The germline V gene has CDR1 SGHKS and CDR2 YYEKEE (reference sequence). This CDR3 is 15 amino acids long. V shed 4 bases, J shed 7 bases, and the junction held 10 bases outside the gene matches. As DNA, the CDR3 is TGTGCCAGCAGCAGGGTAGGACAGGGGGCACGGGAGCAGTACTTC. Translating gives CASSRVGQGAREQYF. Supplemented by reference TRBV5-5 and TRBJ2-7, the full variable domain reads DAGVTQSPTHLIKTRGQQVTLRCSPISGHKSVSWYQQVLGQGPQFIFQYYEKEERGRGNFPDRFSARQFPNYSSELNVNALLLGDSALYLCASSRVGQGAREQYFGPGTRLTVT.

The sample holds one count of this clone. The rearrangement joins TRBV24-1 to TRBJ2-5; 7 positions match TRBD2. The CDR3 spans 17 residues. The V and J ends lost 6 bases and 5 bases, in that order; junction bases with no gene match: 17. The germline gives CDR1 KGHDR, CDR2 SFDVKD. The CDR3, as DNA: TGTGCCACCAGTAAGGGTAGCGGGTACGGGAGTAGGGAGACCCAGTACTTC. Protein product: CATSKGSGYGSRETQYF.

This chain uses TRBV24-1 with TRBJ2-3; D unresolved. CDR1 and CDR2 (germline): KGHDR, SFDVKD. Trimming stripped 7 bases from V and 0 bases from J, with 7 bases between. The CDR3 covers 13 residues. The CDR3 spells CATRAPSTDTQYF. CDR3 DNA: TGTGCCACCAGGGCCCCTAGCACAGATACGCAGTATTTT.

The V gene is TRBV2, the J gene TRBJ1-6, with 7 bases matching TRBD1. Germline CDR1 and CDR2: SNHLY and FYNNEI. J lost 3 bases, V lost 7 bases, and 3 bases had no gene match. This CDR3 spans 14 amino acids. CDR3 bases: TGTGCCAGCAAAGGGGGCGGCTATAATTCACCCCTCCACTTT. This codes for CASKGGGYNSPLHF.

The CDR3 sequence is CASSVGGTVPNEQYF. CDR3 nucleotide sequence: TGTGCCAGCAGCGTAGGCGGGACGGTTCCCAACGAGCAGTACTTC. The chain joins TRBV9 to TRBJ2-7; the D gene is possibly TRBD2 (6 bases). The germline gives CDR1 SGDLS, CDR2 YYNGEE. The CDR3 is 15 residues long. Trimming shortened V by 0 bases and J by 5 bases, and 15 bases separated the two germline ends. Drawing the rest from reference TRBV9 and TRBJ2-7, the complete variable domain is DSGVTQTPKHLITATGQRVTLRCSPRSGDLSVYWYQQSLDQGLQFLIQYYNGEERAKGNILERFSAQQFPDLHSELNLSSLELGDSALYFCASSVGGTVPNEQYFGPGTRLTVT.

The J gene is TRBJ1-2, the V gene TRBV4-2; no firm D call. V lost 0 bases to trimming and J lost 3 bases, with 11 bases between them. From germline, CDR1 is LGHNA and CDR2 YNFKEQ. The CDR3 sequence is 15 residues long. CDR3 loop: CASSQDLDADYGYTF. CDR3 bases: TGTGCCAGCAGCCAAGATCTCGACGCCGACTATGGCTACACCTTC.

This clone was seen a single time. The chain has TRBV7-2 and TRBJ2-1; 10 nucleotides agree with TRBD2. Trimming removed 7 bases from V and 12 bases from J; junction bases left unmatched: 15. From germline, CDR1 is SGHTA and CDR2 FQGNSA. The CDR3 contains 15 residues. The CDR3 DNA follows: TGTGCCAGCACCCTAGGTGGACTAGCGGTTCGGCGGCAGTTCTTC. Protein sequence: CASTLGGLAVRRQFF. The entire variable domain, with the rest obtained from reference TRBV7-2 and TRBJ2-1, is as follows: GAGVSQSPSNKVTEKGKDVELRCDPISGHTALYWYRQSLGQGLEFLIYFQGNSAPDKSGLPSDRFSAERTGGSVSTLTIQRTQQEDSAVYLCASTLGGLAVRRQFFGPGTRLTVL.

V and J are TRBV2 and TRBJ2-5; TRBD1 is a possible D gene (5 bases). The CDR3 has 15 residues. The germline gives CDR1 SNHLY, CDR2 FYNNEI. Trimming took off 7 bases at V and 1 base at J, with 16 bases between the two ends. DNA for the CDR3: TGTGCCAGCAAAAAGGATTCAGGGTCCCAAGAGACCCAGTACTTC. This gives the protein CASKKDSGSQETQYF.

The chain uses TRBV7-9 and TRBJ2-2; D remains ambiguous. The CDR3 is 14 amino acids. The germline CDR1 and CDR2 sequences are SEHNR and FQNEAQ (reference sequence). V was cut by 2 bases and J by 1 base, with 5 bases left in between. The CDR3: CASSLNGNTGELFF. In DNA form, the CDR3 reads TGTGCCAGCAGCTTAAACGGGAACACCGGGGAGCTGTTTTTT. The full variable domain, completed using reference TRBV7-9 and TRBJ2-2, is DTGVSQNPRHKITKRGQNVTFRCDPISEHNRLYWYRQTLGQGPEFLTYFQNEAQLEKSRLLSDRFSAERPKGSFSTLEIQRTEQGDSAMYLCASSLNGNTGELFFGEGSRLTVL.

This chain links TRBV25-1 with TRBJ1-6, with a tentative D call TRBD1 (6 bases). CDR3 length equals 15 residues. CDR1 and CDR2 (germline): MGHDK, SYGVNS. With 6 bases removed from V and 10 bases from J, the gap between germline ends came to 19 bases. The CDR3 here is CASREDSSSESPLHF. The CDR3 bases are TGTGCCAGCAGGGAGGACAGTTCTTCGGAATCACCCCTCCACTTT.

The chain recombines TRBV28 with TRBJ2-7, with D unresolved. CDR3 length equals 15 residues. CDR1 is MDHEN, CDR2 SYDVKM, per germline. Trimming took 3 bases from V and 2 from J, leaving 14 bases between them. For the CDR3, the DNA is TGTGCCAGCAGTTTTTCGGACCTACAAACCTACGAGCAGTACTTC. It translates to CASSFSDLQTYEQYF.

V and J are TRBV7-2 and TRBJ2-1, with 14 bases aligning to TRBD2. Germline V gives CDR1 SGHTA, CDR2 FQGNSA. V lost 4 bases and J lost 10; bases outside the gene matches: 6. This CDR3 comprises 15 residues. CDR3 loop: CASSSGTSGGWEQFF. As DNA, the CDR3 is TGTGCCAGCAGCTCTGGGACTAGCGGGGGCTGGGAGCAGTTCTTC. Complete variable domain (other parts from reference TRBV7-2 and TRBJ2-1): GAGVSQSPSNKVTEKGKDVELRCDPISGHTALYWYRQSLGQGLEFLIYFQGNSAPDKSGLPSDRFSAERTGGSVSTLTIQRTQQEDSAVYLCASSSGTSGGWEQFFGPGTRLTVL.

This chain uses TRBV4-2 with TRBJ1-2, with a tentative D call TRBD1 (5 bases). Trimming shortened V by 0 bases and J by 4 bases, and 9 bases separated the two germline ends. Germline values: CDR1 LGHNA, CDR2 YNFKEQ. There are 14 residues in the CDR3. In DNA, the CDR3 is TGTGCCAGCAGCCAAGAGGGGGGTCCCTATGGCTACACCTTC. Translating it yields CASSQEGGPYGYTF.

The chain joins TRBV10-3 to TRBJ1-4, with D perhaps matching TRBD1 (5 bases). There are 14 residues in the CDR3. CDR1 and CDR2 (germline): ENHRY, SYGVKD. Trimming pared 8 bases from V and 5 bases from J, leaving 15 bases between. The CDR3 reads CAIWRGGLNEKLFF. The CDR3 nucleotides read TGTGCCATCTGGAGGGGAGGGCTGAATGAAAAACTGTTTTTT.

The genes are TRBV4-3 and TRBJ1-2, with D perhaps matching TRBD1 (5 bases). Per germline, CDR1 LGHNA and CDR2 YSLEER. The CDR3 has 15 amino acids. Trimming took off 0 bases at V and 4 bases at J, with 12 bases between the two ends. The CDR3 DNA reads TGCGCCAGCAGCCAAGATGGGCAGGGAATCTATGGCTACACCTTC. Protein sequence: CASSQDGQGIYGYTF.

This chain links TRBV5-1 with TRBJ2-1, with 10 bases identical to TRBD2. V dropped 1 base and J dropped 8; count of bases not matched to a gene: 6. The CDR3 has 15 residues. Germline V gives CDR1 SGHRS, CDR2 YFSETQ. The CDR3 DNA sequence: TGCGCCAGCAGCTTGTCTAGCGGGAGTTGGGATGAGCAGTTCTTC. Translation: CASSLSSGSWDEQFF.

This clone has just one count. This chain uses TRBV25-1 with TRBJ2-2, with 7 positions matching TRBD1. Germline V CDR1 and CDR2: MGHDK, SYGVNS. V dropped 6 bases and J dropped 5; count of bases not matched to a gene: 3. This CDR3 spans 13 amino acids. CDR3 nucleotides: TGTGCCAGCAGACGGACAGGTACCGGGGAGCTGTTTTTT. Translation gives CASRRTGTGELFF.

This chain joins TRBV11-2 and TRBJ2-7; D unresolved. Germline V gene sequence: CDR1 SGHAT, CDR2 FQNNGV. Trimming removed 6 bases at V and 4 bases at J, with 7 bases between. The CDR3 totals 11 residues. The chain's CDR3 is CASSYHYEQYF. CDR3 sequence (DNA): TGTGCCAGCAGTTACCATTACGAGCAGTACTTC.

The rearrangement joins TRBV24-1 to TRBJ1-2; TRBD1 agrees at 10 bases. CDR1 is KGHDR, CDR2 SFDVKD, per germline. V dropped 3 bases and J dropped 7; count of bases not matched to a gene: 4. The CDR3 totals 14 residues. CDR3 bases: TGTGCCACCAGTGATCCGGACAGGGGGTTTGGCTACACCTTC. Its protein product is CATSDPDRGFGYTF.

The V call is TRBV2, the J call TRBJ1-2; the D is unclear. Germline V lookup: CDR1 SNHLY, CDR2 FYNNEI. V was shortened by 6 bases and J by 4 bases, with 18 bases between the two germline ends. The CDR3 has 15 residues. In DNA, the CDR3 is TGTGCCAGCAGCGACACCGGGCCAGGAGCCTATGGCTACACCTTC. Protein: CASSDTGPGAYGYTF.

This clone was observed a single time. The chain carries TRBV11-2 and TRBJ2-1, with 9 nucleotides matching TRBD2. The CDR3 spans 16 residues. With V trimmed by 1 base and J by 7 bases, 8 bases remained unmatched. Germline values: CDR1 SGHAT, CDR2 FQNNGV. The CDR3: CASSLAGLAPSNEQFF. Here the CDR3 DNA reads TGTGCCAGCAGCTTAGCGGGACTAGCCCCGAGTAATGAGCAGTTCTTC.

CDR3 region: CASSLYSGGQSYNEQFF. Here the CDR3 DNA reads TGCGCCAGCAGCTTGTATAGCGGGGGCCAGTCCTACAATGAGCAGTTCTTC. The V and J genes are TRBV5-1 and TRBJ2-1; 9 nucleotides align to TRBD2. The germline V gene has CDR1 SGHRS and CDR2 YFSETQ. Trimming at V came to 1 base and at J to 1 base, leaving 6 bases not matched to a gene. The CDR3 extends over 17 amino acids.